Listed below are T cell receptor beta chains from one sample, sequenced in a study of blood T cell repertoires in COVID-19. The table came from immunoSEQ multiplex PCR; TCRdb's copy has only in-frame clones and leaves some out. The data show about 190,000 clones, about 91% seen once. The sample consisted of peripheral blood. The receptor set was obtained from a woman aged 25 to 39 with acute or convalescent COVID-19. Both conserved end residues are part of each CDR3. The D gene is left open where the match is weak. Some rows have no size entry. The others give once, few or many, or a class for an expanded clone.

j_call: TRBJ2-1; clone_size: .; d_call: TRBD2; v_call: TRBV6-5; cdr3_nt: TGTGCCAGCAGTTATAGACTAGCGGGGACCAATGAGCAGTTCTTC; cdr3_aa: CASSYRLAGTNEQFF
j_call: TRBJ2-4; clone_size: .; d_call: .; v_call: TRBV2; cdr3_nt: TGTGCCAGCAGCGAGGAAGGAGTCCTAGCCAAAAACATTCAGTACTTC; cdr3_aa: CASSEEGVLAKNIQYF
j_call: TRBJ2-5; clone_size: .; d_call: .; v_call: TRBV19; cdr3_nt: TGTGCCAGTAGTACCCCAGGAGGGGAGACCCAGTACTTC; cdr3_aa: CASSTPGGETQYF
j_call: TRBJ1-4; clone_size: .; d_call: .; v_call: TRBV2; cdr3_nt: TGTGCCAGCAGTCTACAGGGAGGGTCGGAGGAAAAACTGTTTTTT; cdr3_aa: CASSLQGGSEEKLFF
j_call: TRBJ2-7; clone_size: .; d_call: .; v_call: TRBV3-1/TRBV3-2; cdr3_nt: TGTGCCAGCAGCCAAGATGACTATACGCACGAGCAGTACTTC; cdr3_aa: CASSQDDYTHEQYF
j_call: TRBJ2-7; clone_size: .; d_call: .; v_call: TRBV30; cdr3_nt: TGTGCCTGGAGTCTCGTACAGTCTTACGAGCAGTACTTC; cdr3_aa: CAWSLVQSYEQYF
j_call: TRBJ2-2; clone_size: .; d_call: .; v_call: TRBV7-8; cdr3_nt: TGTGCCAGCATCGAAAGGGGAACCGGGGAGCTGTTTTTT; cdr3_aa: CASIERGTGELFF
j_call: TRBJ2-1; clone_size: .; d_call: TRBD2; v_call: TRBV9; cdr3_nt: TGTGCCAGCAGCGTCATGACTAGCGTCGCCTACAATGAGCAGTTCTTC; cdr3_aa: CASSVMTSVAYNEQFF
j_call: TRBJ1-2; clone_size: .; d_call: .; v_call: TRBV6-1; cdr3_nt: TGTGCCAGCAGTGAAACTCTCCTGGGAGCGGCGAGCTATGGCTACACCTTC; cdr3_aa: CASSETLLGAASYGYTF
j_call: TRBJ2-3; clone_size: .; d_call: TRBD2; v_call: TRBV10-3; cdr3_nt: TGTGCCATCAGTGCGTCTAGCGGGAGTGGAGCCGATACGCAGTATTTT; cdr3_aa: CAISASSGSGADTQYF
j_call: TRBJ2-5; clone_size: once; d_call: .; v_call: TRBV2; cdr3_nt: TGTGCCAGTGGGGGCTTGGGGCAAGAGACCCAGTACTTC; cdr3_aa: CASGGLGQETQYF
j_call: TRBJ2-1; clone_size: .; d_call: TRBD2; v_call: TRBV4-2; cdr3_nt: TGTGCCAGCAGCCAAGAAGGCGGTCTAGCGGGAGTAGATGAGCAGTTCTTC; cdr3_aa: CASSQEGGLAGVDEQFF
j_call: TRBJ2-7; clone_size: .; d_call: TRBD2; v_call: TRBV3-1/TRBV3-2; cdr3_nt: TGTGCCAGCAGCCACATTCGGACTAGCAGGTACGAGCAGTACTTC; cdr3_aa: CASSHIRTSRYEQYF
j_call: TRBJ2-5; clone_size: once; d_call: .; v_call: TRBV5-1; cdr3_nt: TGCGCCAGCAGCTTGGCCGGTACTCCACAAGAGACCCAGTACTTC; cdr3_aa: CASSLAGTPQETQYF
j_call: TRBJ2-2; clone_size: .; d_call: TRBD1; v_call: TRBV18; cdr3_nt: TGTGCCAGCTCACTATGGAGTCGGACAGGGTACACCGGGGAGCTGTTTTTT; cdr3_aa: CASSLWSRTGYTGELFF
j_call: TRBJ2-7; clone_size: .; d_call: TRBD1; v_call: TRBV2; cdr3_nt: TGTGCCGGCACCGGGACAGGCTCCTACGAGCAGTACTTC; cdr3_aa: CAGTGTGSYEQYF
j_call: TRBJ2-7; clone_size: .; d_call: .; v_call: TRBV2; cdr3_nt: TGTGCCAGCACCTTCCAGTACGAGCAGTACTTC; cdr3_aa: CASTFQYEQYF
j_call: TRBJ1-5; clone_size: .; d_call: .; v_call: TRBV5-1; cdr3_nt: TGCGCCAGCAGCTTAAACGGGGGCAATCAGCCCCAGCATTTT; cdr3_aa: CASSLNGGNQPQHF